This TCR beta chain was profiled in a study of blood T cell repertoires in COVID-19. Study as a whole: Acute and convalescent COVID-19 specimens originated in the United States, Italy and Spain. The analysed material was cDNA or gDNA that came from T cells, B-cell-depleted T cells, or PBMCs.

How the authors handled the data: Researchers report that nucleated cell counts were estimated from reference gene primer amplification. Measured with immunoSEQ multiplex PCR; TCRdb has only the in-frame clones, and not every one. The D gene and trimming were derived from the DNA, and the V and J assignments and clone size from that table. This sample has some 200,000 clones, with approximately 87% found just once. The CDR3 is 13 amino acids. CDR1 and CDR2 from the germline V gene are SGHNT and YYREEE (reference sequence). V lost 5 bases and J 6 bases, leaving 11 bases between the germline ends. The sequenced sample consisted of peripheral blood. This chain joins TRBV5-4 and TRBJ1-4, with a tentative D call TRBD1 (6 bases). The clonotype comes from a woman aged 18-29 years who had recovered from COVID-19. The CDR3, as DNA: TGTGCCAGCAGACAGGGCTTTGATGAAAAACTGTTTTTT. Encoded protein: CASRQGFDEKLFF.